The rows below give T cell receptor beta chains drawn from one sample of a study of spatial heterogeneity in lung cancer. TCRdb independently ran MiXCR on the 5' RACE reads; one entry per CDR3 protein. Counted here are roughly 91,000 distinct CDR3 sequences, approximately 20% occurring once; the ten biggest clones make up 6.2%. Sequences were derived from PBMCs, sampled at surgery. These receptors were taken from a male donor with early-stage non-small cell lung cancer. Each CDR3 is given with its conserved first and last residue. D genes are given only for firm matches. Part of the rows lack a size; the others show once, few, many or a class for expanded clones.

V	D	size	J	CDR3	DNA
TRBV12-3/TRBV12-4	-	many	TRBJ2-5	CASSLWLESETQYF	TGTGCCAGCAGTTTATGGTTAGAGTCGGAGACCCAGTACTTC
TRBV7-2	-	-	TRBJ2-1	CASSLAAHNEQFF	TGTGCCAGCAGCTTAGCCGCGCACAATGAGCAGTTCTTC
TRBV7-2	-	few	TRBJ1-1	CASSRSENTEAFF	TGTGCCAGCAGCCGTTCAGAGAACACTGAAGCTTTCTTT
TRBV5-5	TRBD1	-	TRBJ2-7	CASSSRDRAPEQYF	TGTGCCAGCAGCTCCCGGGACAGGGCTCCCGAGCAGTACTTC
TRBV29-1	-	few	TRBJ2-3	CSVAGRSTDTQYF	TGCAGCGTTGCCGGTAGGAGCACAGATACGCAGTATTTT
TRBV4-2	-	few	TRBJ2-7	CASSQGDPLSYEQYF	TGTGCCAGCAGCCAGGGAGACCCGTTATCGTACGAGCAGTACTTC
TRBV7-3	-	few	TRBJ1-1	CASSLTGGSGTEAFF	TGTGCCAGCAGCTTAACGGGGGGTAGTGGAACTGAAGCTTTCTTT
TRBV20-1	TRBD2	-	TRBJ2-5	CSVMPGLAGETQYF	TGCAGTGTCATGCCGGGACTAGCGGGAGAGACCCAGTACTTC
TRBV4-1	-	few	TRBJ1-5	CASSETGRSQPQHF	TGCGCCAGCAGCGAAACAGGGAGGAGTCAGCCCCAGCATTTT
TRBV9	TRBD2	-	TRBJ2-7	CASSPGTSGRRGEQYF	TGTGCCAGCAGTCCCGGGACTAGCGGGAGAAGGGGCGAGCAGTACTTC
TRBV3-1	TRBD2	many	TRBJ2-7	CASSMRTSNEQYF	TGTGCCAGCAGCATGAGGACTAGCAACGAGCAGTACTTC
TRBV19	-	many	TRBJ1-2	CASTTNPQIYGYTF	TGTGCCAGTACCACTAACCCCCAGATCTATGGCTACACCTTC
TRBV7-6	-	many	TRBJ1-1	CASSLAANTEAFF	TGTGCCAGCAGCTTAGCGGCCAACACTGAAGCTTTCTTT
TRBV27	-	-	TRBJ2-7	CASSLRAEQAYEQYF	TGTGCCAGCAGTTTAAGGGCCGAACAGGCCTACGAGCAGTACTTC
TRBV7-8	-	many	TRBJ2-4	CASSLAGGHLAKNIQYF	TGTGCCAGCAGCTTAGCGGGGGGGCATCTAGCCAAAAACATTCAGTACTTC
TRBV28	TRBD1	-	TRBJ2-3	CASSTRTGGWTDTQYF	TGTGCCAGCAGCACACGTACAGGGGGCTGGACAGATACGCAGTATTTT
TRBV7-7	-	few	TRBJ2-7	CASSLGRGPSYEQYF	TGTGCTAGCAGCTTAGGGCGGGGGCCGTCCTACGAGCAGTACTTC
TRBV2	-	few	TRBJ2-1	CASTEVGPAFNEQFF	TGTGCCAGCACTGAAGTGGGCCCAGCCTTCAATGAGCAGTTCTTC
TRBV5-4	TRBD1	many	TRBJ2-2	CASSSGQGTATGELFF	TGTGCCAGCAGCTCCGGACAGGGGACCGCCACCGGGGAGCTGTTTTTT
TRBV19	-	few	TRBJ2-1	CASGISGRYNEQFF	TGTGCCAGCGGAATTAGCGGAAGATACAATGAGCAGTTCTTC
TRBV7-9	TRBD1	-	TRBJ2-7	CASSSNTGDEQYF	TGTGCCAGCAGCTCTAATACAGGGGACGAGCAGTACTTC
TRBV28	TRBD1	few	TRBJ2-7	CASSLRTGTNSYEQYF	TGTGCCAGCAGTCTGAGGACAGGGACCAACTCCTACGAGCAGTACTTC
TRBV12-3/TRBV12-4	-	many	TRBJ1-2	CASSPRQAAGYTF	TGTGCCAGCAGCCCCAGACAGGCTGCTGGCTACACCTTC
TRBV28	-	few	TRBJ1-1	CASSLGWDGNTEAFF	TGTGCCAGCAGTTTGGGATGGGACGGTAACACTGAAGCTTTCTTT
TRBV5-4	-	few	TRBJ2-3	CASSLGSRVPDTQYF	TGTGCCAGCAGCTTGGGGTCACGCGTTCCAGATACGCAGTATTTT
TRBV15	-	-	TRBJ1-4	CATSSTGTLNEKLFF	TGTGCCACCAGCAGCACCGGGACACTAAATGAAAAACTGTTTTTT
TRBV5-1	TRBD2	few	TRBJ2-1	CASSPTPSGSYNEQFF	TGCGCCAGCAGCCCCACTCCTAGCGGGAGTTACAATGAGCAGTTCTTC
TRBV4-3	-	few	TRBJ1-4	CASSWAGGAGFNEKLFF	TGCGCCAGCAGCTGGGCGGGGGGCGCCGGATTTAATGAAAAACTGTTTTTT
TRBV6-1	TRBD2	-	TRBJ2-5	CASSEGSGGYQETQYF	TGTGCCAGCAGTGAAGGCAGCGGGGGGTACCAAGAGACCCAGTACTTC
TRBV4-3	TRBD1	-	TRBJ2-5	CASSQGSDRVAETQYF	TGCGCCAGCAGCCAAGGCAGCGACAGGGTCGCAGAGACCCAGTACTTC
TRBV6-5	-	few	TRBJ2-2	CASSYLGGNTGELFF	TGTGCCAGCAGTTACCTCGGAGGAAACACCGGGGAGCTGTTTTTT
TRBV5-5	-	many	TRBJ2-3	CASSLGGPTDTQYF	TGTGCCTCCTCACTCGGGGGGCCGACAGATACGCAGTATTTT
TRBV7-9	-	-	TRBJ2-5	CASSTEYQETQYF	TGTGCCAGCAGCACGGAGTACCAAGAGACCCAGTACTTC
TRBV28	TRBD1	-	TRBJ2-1	CASIWGTGANEQFF	TGTGCCAGCATATGGGGGACAGGGGCCAATGAGCAGTTCTTC
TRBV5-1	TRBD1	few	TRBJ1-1	CASSSVGQGGTEAFF	TGCGCCAGCAGCTCGGTTGGACAGGGCGGCACTGAAGCTTTCTTT
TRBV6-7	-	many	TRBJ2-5	CASSYSLVGTQYF	TGTGCCAGCAGTTACTCGCTAGTGGGGACCCAGTACTTC
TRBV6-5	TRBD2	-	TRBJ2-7	CASSYSAASGSEQYF	TGTGCCAGCAGTTACTCTGCCGCTAGCGGGAGCGAGCAGTACTTC
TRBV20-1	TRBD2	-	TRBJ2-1	CSARVAGRATTNNEQFF	TGCAGTGCTAGGGTCGCGGGGAGGGCTACTACTAACAATGAGCAGTTCTTC
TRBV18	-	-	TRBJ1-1	CASSPQGEAEAFF	TGTGCCAGCTCACCCCAGGGCGAGGCTGAAGCTTTCTTT
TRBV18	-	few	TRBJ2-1	CASSTYGTAGNEQFF	TGTGCCAGCTCAACATACGGGACGGCAGGCAATGAGCAGTTCTTC
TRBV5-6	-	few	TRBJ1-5	CASSLAAASDSSQPQHF	TGTGCCAGCAGCTTGGCGGCAGCTTCCGATAGCAGTCAGCCCCAGCATTTT
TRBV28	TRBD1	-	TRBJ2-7	CAGGQAHYEQYF	TGTGCCGGGGGACAGGCCCACTACGAGCAGTACTTC
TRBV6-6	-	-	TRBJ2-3	CASSYSTATDTQYF	TGTGCCAGCAGTTACTCGACAGCCACAGATACGCAGTATTTT
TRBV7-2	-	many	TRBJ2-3	CASSSLGPADTQYF	TGTGCCAGCAGCTCCCTCGGGCCAGCAGATACGCAGTATTTT
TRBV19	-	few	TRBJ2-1	CASLSAPSDEQFF	TGTGCCAGTCTCAGCGCTCCGTCCGATGAGCAGTTCTTC
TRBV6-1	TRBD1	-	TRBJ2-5	CASSTGTGGAPQETQYF	TGTGCCAGCAGTACCGGGACAGGGGGCGCCCCTCAGGAGACCCAGTACTTC
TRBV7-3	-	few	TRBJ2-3	CASSPQGLVSTDTQYF	TGTGCCAGCAGCCCACAGGGCCTCGTTAGCACAGATACGCAGTATTTT